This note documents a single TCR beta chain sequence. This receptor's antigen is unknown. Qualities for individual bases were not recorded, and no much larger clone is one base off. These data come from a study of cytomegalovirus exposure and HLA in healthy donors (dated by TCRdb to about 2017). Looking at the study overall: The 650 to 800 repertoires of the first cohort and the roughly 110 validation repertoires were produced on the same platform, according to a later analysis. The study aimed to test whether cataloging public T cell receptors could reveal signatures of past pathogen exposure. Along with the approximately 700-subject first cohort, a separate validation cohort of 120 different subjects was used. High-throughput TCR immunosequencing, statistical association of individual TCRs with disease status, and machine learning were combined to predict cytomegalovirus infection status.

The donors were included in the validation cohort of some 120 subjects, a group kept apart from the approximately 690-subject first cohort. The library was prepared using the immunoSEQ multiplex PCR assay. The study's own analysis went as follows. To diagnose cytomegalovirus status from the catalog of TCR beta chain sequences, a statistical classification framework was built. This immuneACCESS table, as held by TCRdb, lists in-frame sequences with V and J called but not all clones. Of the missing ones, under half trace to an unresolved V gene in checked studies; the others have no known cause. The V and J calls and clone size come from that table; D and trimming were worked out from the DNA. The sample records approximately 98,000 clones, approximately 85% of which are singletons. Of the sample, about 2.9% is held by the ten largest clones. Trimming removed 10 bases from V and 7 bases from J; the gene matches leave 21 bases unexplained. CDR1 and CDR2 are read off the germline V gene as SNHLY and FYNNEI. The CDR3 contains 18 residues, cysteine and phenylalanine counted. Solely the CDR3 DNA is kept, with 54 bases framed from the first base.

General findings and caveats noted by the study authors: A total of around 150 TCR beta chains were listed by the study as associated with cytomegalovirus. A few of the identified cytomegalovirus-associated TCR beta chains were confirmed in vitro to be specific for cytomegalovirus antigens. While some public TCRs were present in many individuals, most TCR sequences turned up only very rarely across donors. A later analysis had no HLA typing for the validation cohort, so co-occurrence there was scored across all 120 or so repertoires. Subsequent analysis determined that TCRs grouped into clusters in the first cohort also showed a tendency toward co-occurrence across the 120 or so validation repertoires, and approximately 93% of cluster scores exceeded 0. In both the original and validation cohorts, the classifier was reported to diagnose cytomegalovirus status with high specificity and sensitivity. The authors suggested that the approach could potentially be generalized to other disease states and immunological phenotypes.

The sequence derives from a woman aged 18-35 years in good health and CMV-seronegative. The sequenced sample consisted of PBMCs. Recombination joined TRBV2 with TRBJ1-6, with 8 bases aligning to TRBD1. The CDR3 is CANNVARDQGARNSPLHF. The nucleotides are TGTGCCAACAATGTAGCCCGAGATCAGGGGGCGAGGAATTCACCCCTCCACTTT.